This record concerns one TCR beta chain sequence. Its antigen is not identified. The CDR3 has 16 residues. In germline, CDR1 is LNHDA, CDR2 SQIVND (reference sequence). V lost 1 base, J lost 3 bases, and 8 bases stayed unmatched. An even split of each subset's genomic DNA across several immunoSEQ plates was performed. Measured with immunoSEQ multiplex PCR; TCRdb has only the in-frame clones, and not every one. The data contain 2 million to 2.5 million clones, roughly 94% of them seen just once; the ten biggest clones take up 0.13%. This sample was included in a study of shared clonotypes between healthy human individuals. Findings of the study overall: Clonotype sharing among donors was thought likely to change with sequencing depth.

The source material was naive CD4+ T cells sorted from blood. Subset given: CD45RA+ positively selected. The clonotype comes from a man aged 18 to 29 in good health. This chain uses TRBV19 with TRBJ2-5; 7 bases are shared with TRBD2. The CDR3 protein is CASSIGGGRGEETQYF. In nucleotides, the CDR3 is TGTGCCAGTAGTATAGGGGGCGGGAGAGGAGAAGAGACCCAGTACTTC.